Presented here are 22 T cell receptor beta chains from one specimen sequenced in a study of T cell clonality in common variable immunodeficiency. Repertoires were generated with immunoSEQ multiplex PCR, while TCRdb's copy carries only in-frame clones and drops some. The sample has roughly 70,000 clones, none seen only once. Sequencing was carried out using peripheral blood mononuclear cells. Receptors were obtained from a person aged 18 to 75 in good health.

The table lists this clone with many counts. The read finishes 3 residues shy of the CDR3 end, and the germline J gene is used to complete it. The gene calls are TRBV4-1 and TRBJ1-1, with a possible D match to TRBD1 (5 bases). This CDR3 is built from 15 residues. V was shortened by 0 bases and J by 1 base, with 9 bases between the two germline ends. Germline V gives CDR1 MGHRA, CDR2 YSYEKL. The part of the CDR3 DNA that was read is TGCGCCAGCAGCCAAGATTGGGACTCGAACACTGAA. This codes for CASSQDWDSNTE. The whole CDR3 region reads CASSQDWDSNTEAFF.

This clone showed up many times. With the read ending 3 residues before the CDR3 end, the germline J gene is used to fill in that end. This chain links TRBV18 with TRBJ1-1; D possibly corresponds to TRBD1 (5 bases). CDR3 length: 12 residues. CDR1 is KGHSH and CDR2 is LQKENI in the germline V gene. The V end was cut by 6 bases, the J end by 1 base, with 6 bases between. The sequenced CDR3 bases are TGTGCCAGCTCGGGGGGGAACACTGAA. As protein: CASSGGNTE. The whole CDR3 protein is CASSGGNTEAFF. Using reference TRBV18 and TRBJ1-1 for the parts outside the CDR3, the full variable domain is NAGVMQNPRHLVRRRGQEARLRCSPMKGHSHVYWYRQLPEEGLKFMVYLQKENIIDESGMPKERFSAEFPKEGPSILRIQQVVRGDSAAYFCASSGGNTEAFFGQGTRLTVV.

This clone was counted many times. Read data end 3 residues before the CDR3 end; the end is taken from the germline J gene. This chain joins TRBV30 and TRBJ1-1; TRBD1 matches 10 bases. The CDR3 sequence is 15 residues long. V gave up 0 bases and J gave up 6 bases; unmatched junction bases: 7. In germline, CDR1 is GTSNPN, CDR2 SVGIG (reference sequence). This CDR3 is CAWSVFGQGVPEAFF. The sequenced CDR3 bases are TGTGCCTGGAGTGTATTCGGACAGGGGGTTCCTGAA.

There are many counts of this clone. The missing CDR3 end, 3 residues past where the read stops, is filled in from the germline J gene. The V gene is TRBV6-2 or TRBV6-3, the J gene TRBJ2-3, with 9 bases lining up with TRBD1. Unmatched junction bases numbered 6, after V lost 6 bases and J lost 5 bases. Germline loops: CDR1 MNHEY, CDR2 SVGEGT. CDR3 length: 14 amino acids. The covered CDR3 bases are TGTGCCAGCAGACCGACAGGGGGAGGAGATACG. Translated, it gives CASRPTGGGDT. In full, the CDR3 is CASRPTGGGDTQYF.

This clone occurred many times. Sequencing ends 3 residues short of the CDR3 end; the germline J gene provides the rest. J is TRBJ1-6 and V is TRBV20-1; 9 bases are a match to TRBD1. The V segment lost 5 bases and the J segment 7 bases; nucleotides outside the gene matches: 3. The CDR3 runs 13 residues. Germline CDR1 reads DFQATT; CDR2 reads SNEGSKA (reference sequence). Incomplete CDR3 DNA: TGCAGTGCTCGGGGACAGGGCAATTCACCC. Translated, it gives CSARGQGNSP. The whole CDR3 region reads CSARGQGNSPLHF.

This clone has ten or more counts. The CDR3 extends 3 residues past the end of the read, so its final part is completed from the germline J gene. The genes are TRBV5-1 and TRBJ2-2; D unresolved. CDR1 is SGHRS, CDR2 YFSETQ, per germline. The CDR3 is 19 residues long. V lost 2 bases, J lost 4 bases, and 24 bases lay in between. Partial CDR3 DNA: TGCGCCAGCAGCTTTCTTCCCAGTTCTTTAGGGCTCGGCACCGGGGAG. The encoded protein is CASSFLPSSLGLGTGE. The entire CDR3 sequence reads CASSFLPSSLGLGTGELFF.

This clone was counted many times. The read gets to within 3 residues of the CDR3 end, and the germline J gene fills in the rest. This chain uses TRBV29-1 with TRBJ2-3, with 12 bases aligning to TRBD2. V was clipped by 8 bases and J by 4 bases; unmatched bases: 10. The CDR3 is 15 residues long. CDR1 SQVTM and CDR2 ANQGSEA come from the germline V gene. The CDR3 DNA, read in part, is TGCAGCAGGGGTAAGACTAGCGGGAGTGCAGATACG. It specifies CSRGKTSGSADT. The full CDR3 protein is CSRGKTSGSADTQYF.

This clone was observed many times. The read halts 3 residues ahead of the CDR3 end, with the missing end drawn from the germline J gene. The chain combines TRBV4-1 with TRBJ1-1; D gene uncertain. Trimming took off 3 bases at V and 1 base at J, with 12 bases between the two ends. Germline CDR1 is MGHRA and CDR2 is YSYEKL. CDR3 length: 15 residues. CDR3 protein: CASSHRLEQNTEAFF. The sequenced part of the CDR3 DNA is TGCGCCAGCAGCCATCGACTTGAACAGAACACTGAA.

This clone has at least ten counts. The sequence runs out 3 residues before the end of the CDR3; the remainder is reconstructed from the germline J gene. This chain connects TRBV2 to TRBJ2-5; unclear D gene. CDR1 and CDR2 (germline): SNHLY, FYNNEI. The V gene lost 5 bases and the J gene lost 5 bases, with 18 bases spanning the gap. This CDR3 has 15 residues. The CDR3 protein is CASSQTQTLRETQYF. Incomplete CDR3 DNA: TGTGCCAGCAGTCAAACCCAGACTCTTAGGGAGACC.

This clone was counted many times. The read halts 3 residues ahead of the CDR3 end, with the missing end drawn from the germline J gene. The gene calls are TRBV30 and TRBJ1-4, with TRBD1 identical over 7 bases. The CDR3 runs 14 residues. J was trimmed by 6 bases and V by 2 bases; bases with no gene match: 6. Germline loops: CDR1 GTSNPN, CDR2 SVGIG (reference sequence). The covered CDR3 bases are TGTGCCTGGAGTCCCACAGGGGCGGATGAAAAA. It encodes CAWSPTGADEK. The complete CDR3 protein is CAWSPTGADEKLFF.

This clone showed up many times. The CDR3 is cut off 3 residues early in the read; its end comes from the germline J gene. This sequence joins TRBV11-3 and TRBJ2-3, with 7 bases matching TRBD1. CDR1 and CDR2 (germline): SGHNT, YENEEA. This CDR3 has 13 residues. The J segment lost 6 bases and the V segment lost 4 bases, leaving 4 bases of the junction unmatched. The CDR3 loop reads CASSYNRGDTQYF. The sequenced CDR3 bases are TGTGCCAGCAGCTATAACAGGGGTGATACG. Combining the CDR3 with reference TRBV11-3 and TRBJ2-3 gives the whole variable domain EAGVVQSPRYKIIEKKQPVAFWCNPISGHNTLYWYLQNLGQGPELLIRYENEEAVDDSQLPKDRFSAERLKGVDSTLKIQPAELGDSAVYLCASSYNRGDTQYFGPGTRLTVL.

This clone was counted many times. Read coverage stops 3 residues before the CDR3 terminus; the germline J gene supplies the remainder. The chain employs TRBV2 and TRBJ1-5, with 10 bases identical to TRBD1. Trimming removed 5 bases from V and 5 bases from J; junction bases left unmatched: 12. Per germline, CDR1 SNHLY and CDR2 FYNNEI. The CDR3 runs to 17 residues. Here the CDR3 reads CASSLFGTGDLYQPQHF. The sequenced part of the CDR3 DNA is TGTGCCAGCAGTTTATTCGGGACAGGGGATTTGTATCAGCCC.

This clone was detected many times. The read terminates 3 residues before the CDR3 end, so the remaining end is supplied by the germline J gene. V usage is TRBV6-1 and J usage is TRBJ2-7, with TRBD1 matching 9 bases. This CDR3 is built from 15 residues. Germline assignment: CDR1 MNHNS and CDR2 SASEGT. Trimming cost V 4 bases and J 4 bases; bases outside gene matches: 8. CDR3 region: CASSAGTGGMYEQYF. CDR3 bases read: TGTGCCAGCAGTGCAGGTACAGGGGGCATGTACGAG.

On this clone: The DNA ends 3 residues before the CDR3 does, and the rest of the CDR3 is filled in from the germline J gene. The chain links TRBV10-3 to TRBJ2-1; 9 bases match TRBD1. This CDR3 has 14 residues. J was trimmed by 9 bases and V by 6 bases; bases with no gene match: 9. Looked up from germline, CDR1 is ENHRY and CDR2 is SYGVKD. The sequenced part of the CDR3 DNA is TGTGCCATCAGCTCCGGGACAGGGTATCGTGAG. Its protein product is CAISSGTGYRE. The whole CDR3 sequence is CAISSGTGYREQFF.

In this sample, this clone turned up many times. The read terminates 3 residues before the CDR3 end, so the remaining end is supplied by the germline J gene. The rearrangement joins TRBV19 to TRBJ1-1, with 7 nucleotides matching TRBD1. Germline V lookup: CDR1 LNHDA, CDR2 SQIVND (reference sequence). V gave up 3 bases and J gave up 6 bases; unmatched junction bases: 7. This CDR3 contains 14 residues. The CDR3 region is CASSIGGQLAEAFF. Incomplete CDR3 DNA: TGTGCCAGTAGTATCGGGGGACAGTTAGCTGAA.

This clone has ten or more counts. Read coverage stops 3 residues before the CDR3 terminus; the germline J gene supplies the remainder. V is TRBV20-1 and J is TRBJ2-7; TRBD2 matches 8 bases. Germline trimming cut 6 bases from V and 6 bases from J; bases unmatched to any gene: 13. This CDR3 contains 14 residues. Germline V lookup: CDR1 DFQATT, CDR2 SNEGSKA (reference sequence). The CDR3 reads CSAAIGGRKGEQYF. CDR3 bases read: TGCAGTGCCGCTATAGGCGGGAGGAAAGGCGAG.

This clone was seen many times. The CDR3 extends 3 residues past the end of the read, so its final part is completed from the germline J gene. The chain recombines TRBV14 with TRBJ2-1; maybe TRBD1 (6 bases). Per germline, CDR1 SGHDN and CDR2 FVKESK. V dropped 0 bases and J dropped 8 bases, with 17 bases sitting between them. This CDR3 comprises 16 residues. This CDR3 is CASSQDHRQGIDEQFF. The part of the CDR3 DNA that was read is TGTGCCAGCAGCCAAGATCATAGGCAGGGGATCGATGAG.

Remarks on this clone: The read ends 3 residues shy of where the CDR3 ends; the end is completed using the germline J gene. This chain joins TRBV5-4 and TRBJ2-1; no reliable D call. The CDR3 has 13 amino acids. Trimming removed 5 bases from V and 3 bases from J, with 9 bases in between. Germline CDR1 SGHNT, CDR2 YYREEE (reference sequence). The CDR3 reads CASRGSNYNEQFF. The CDR3 DNA, read in part, is TGTGCCAGCAGAGGGTCCAACTACAATGAG.

This clone was seen at least ten times. This CDR3 is CASSPDRGSTEAFF. CDR3 bases read: TGTGCCAGCAGCCCCGACAGGGGTAGCACTGAA. This chain joins TRBV7-3 and TRBJ1-1; 8 positions agree with TRBD1. The missing CDR3 end, 3 residues past where the read stops, is filled in from the germline J gene. The length of the CDR3 is 14 residues. V trimming: 5 bases; J trimming: 4 bases; junction bases outside the gene matches: 6. The germline V gene encodes CDR1 SGHTA and CDR2 FQGTGA.

This clone occurred many times. The read terminates 3 residues ahead of where the CDR3 ends, so the germline J gene completes it. The rearrangement uses TRBV23-1 and TRBJ1-2, with unresolved D. TRBV23-1 is sorted into the ORF group, with uncertain function. This CDR3 is built from 12 residues. Trimming pared 4 bases from V and 3 bases from J, leaving 6 bases between. The CDR3 here is CASSLVDYGYTF. The CDR3 bases that were read are TGCGCCAGCAGTCTGGTAGACTATGGC.

This clone appeared many times. The CDR3 goes on 3 residues after the read ends, and that part is filled in from the germline J gene. The chain is built from TRBV20-1 and TRBJ2-2; perhaps TRBD1 as D (6 bases). CDR1 DFQATT and CDR2 SNEGSKA come from the germline V gene (reference sequence). The CDR3 is made up of 16 amino acids. V was pared by 6 bases and J by 5 bases, with 22 bases between. The CDR3 loop is CSAPDVTEGETGELFF. Partial CDR3 DNA: TGCAGTGCACCAGACGTGACCGAGGGGGAGACCGGGGAG.

Only a few counts were recorded for this clone. The read ends 3 residues before the CDR3 terminus; that terminus is restored from the germline J gene. The rearrangement uses TRBV5-1 and TRBJ2-7; 12 bases are a match to TRBD2. This CDR3 has 15 amino acids. The ends lost 4 bases at V and 5 bases at J; junction bases unmatched: 7. Germline values: CDR1 SGHRS, CDR2 YFSETQ. The DNA read from the CDR3 is TGCGCCAGCAGCCCCCCCGGACTAGCGGGGAACGAG. It yields the protein CASSPPGLAGNE. The full CDR3 is CASSPPGLAGNEQYF.